These 6 T cell receptor beta chains originate from one sample sequenced in a study of Ad26.COV2.S vaccination and SARS-CoV-2 variants. Stated treatment: around 19 received Ad26.COV2.S at low or high dose, single or two shots; about 5 received placebo; per-sample allocation not given. The investigators took samples on day 63 after the first vaccine or placebo injection. The table came from immunoSEQ multiplex PCR; TCRdb's copy has only in-frame clones and leaves some out. The data hold hundreds of thousands of clones, with 88% observed a single time. The input for sequencing was peripheral blood, taken in a trial of Ad26.COV2.S vaccine versus placebo. Receptor source: a person aged 18-60 years who received the Ad26.COV2.S COVID-19 vaccine or a placebo.

The DNA for the CDR3 is TGTGCCAGCAGTTCTGGGACAGCTGAAGCTTTCTTT. Encoded protein: CASSSGTAEAFF. The chain recombines TRBV6-2 or TRBV6-3 with TRBJ1-1, with 7 nucleotides matching TRBD1. Germline CDR1 MNHEY, CDR2 SVGEGT. The CDR3 spans 12 residues. V shed 4 bases, J shed 6 bases, and the junction held 2 bases outside the gene matches.

The chain employs TRBV30 and TRBJ2-6; weak D call: TRBD1 (5 bases). The CDR3 is made up of 21 amino acids. From germline, CDR1 is GTSNPN and CDR2 SVGIG (reference sequence). With 5 bases removed from V and 1 base from J, the gap between germline ends came to 30 bases. The CDR3 loop reads CAWDWGLTPSVANSGANVLTF. In nucleotides, the CDR3 is TGTGCCTGGGACTGGGGCCTAACCCCCTCGGTCGCCAATTCTGGGGCCAACGTCCTGACTTTC.

V usage is TRBV5-1 and J usage is TRBJ1-6, with 10 bases fitting TRBD1. V shed 1 base, J shed 7 bases, and the junction held 2 bases outside the gene matches. This CDR3 has 15 residues. CDR1 and CDR2 (germline): SGHRS, YFSETQ. The CDR3 protein is CASSLLGQGNSPLHF. In DNA form, the CDR3 reads TGCGCCAGCAGCTTGTTGGGACAGGGGAATTCACCCCTCCACTTT.

V usage is TRBV6-1 and J usage is TRBJ1-2, with a tentative D call TRBD1 (6 bases). The CDR3 consists of 13 residues. Germline assignment: CDR1 MNHNS and CDR2 SASEGT. Trimming cost V 2 bases and J 6 bases, with 10 bases left between them. The DNA for the CDR3 is TGTGCCAGCAGTGAACAGGGGATAAATGGCTACACCTTC. Amino acid sequence: CASSEQGINGYTF.

With regard to this clone: Other DNA variants within this sample encode the same CDR3. V is TRBV19 and J is TRBJ2-3, with D possibly being TRBD1 (5 bases). The V gene's germline CDR1 is LNHDA and CDR2 SQIVND (reference sequence). The CDR3 runs 13 residues. Deletions cut 2 bases from V and 3 bases from J, with 6 bases between. CDR3 residues: CASSIQGTDTQYF. In nucleotides, the CDR3 is TGTGCCAGTAGTATACAGGGTACAGATACGCAGTATTTT.

The gene calls are TRBV2 and TRBJ1-5, with unresolved D. CDR3 length: 14 amino acids. Germline values: CDR1 SNHLY, CDR2 FYNNEI. The V end lost 6 bases, the J end lost 4 bases, and 13 bases lay between the germline ends. For the CDR3, the DNA is TGTGCCAGCAGGCGAAGCCTACGGAATCAGCCCCAGCATTTT. It encodes CASRRSLRNQPQHF.